This TCR beta chain was retrieved from a study of shared clonotypes between healthy human individuals. This CDR3 has 11 residues. The ends were cut back, 7 bases at V and 7 bases at J, with 10 bases in the middle. Germline V gene sequence: CDR1 MNHNY, CDR2 SVGAGI (reference sequence). The naive CD8 population came from CD45RO-negative cells selected for CCR7, without terminally differentiated effector memory CD45RA+ cells. Assay used: immunoSEQ multiplex PCR; TCRdb lists only in-frame clones, some missing. The sample has about 580,000 clones, 95% to 98% seen once. The chain joins TRBV6-6 to TRBJ1-1; TRBD1 is a possible D gene (6 bases). Sequencing was carried out using naive CD8+ T cells sorted from blood. The receptor comes from a man aged 30 to 39 in good health. Here the CDR3 reads CASTLDSEAFF. CDR3 coding DNA: TGTGCCAGCACCCTGGACAGTGAAGCTTTCTTT.